Reported below is one TCR beta chain. This record belongs to a study of blood T cell repertoires in COVID-19. In the study overall: Samples representing acute and convalescent COVID-19 were sourced from the United States, Italy and Spain. The cDNA or gDNA used as material had been derived from T cells, B-cell-depleted T cells, or PBMCs.

In the authors' workflow: Nucleated cell number was recorded as an estimate derived from reference gene primer amplification. Sequencing was performed with immunoSEQ multiplex PCR; in TCRdb, only in-frame clones are kept and a portion is missing. From that table come the V and J calls and clone size; the DNA was used to work out D and trimming. The sample holds roughly 260,000 clones, 70% to 90% seen once. V trimming: 1 base; J trimming: 7 bases; junction bases outside the gene matches: 7. The CDR3 runs to 15 residues. Looked up from germline, CDR1 is KGHSH and CDR2 is LQKENI. The sequencing sample was made of peripheral blood. The rearrangement links TRBV18 to TRBJ2-1; 7 bases line up with TRBD2. The receptor's source is a woman between 50 and 59 years old with acute or convalescent COVID-19. The CDR3 coding sequence is TGTGCCAGCTCACCACGGGCGGGAGAGGGAAATGAGCAGTTCTTC. Protein product: CASSPRAGEGNEQFF.